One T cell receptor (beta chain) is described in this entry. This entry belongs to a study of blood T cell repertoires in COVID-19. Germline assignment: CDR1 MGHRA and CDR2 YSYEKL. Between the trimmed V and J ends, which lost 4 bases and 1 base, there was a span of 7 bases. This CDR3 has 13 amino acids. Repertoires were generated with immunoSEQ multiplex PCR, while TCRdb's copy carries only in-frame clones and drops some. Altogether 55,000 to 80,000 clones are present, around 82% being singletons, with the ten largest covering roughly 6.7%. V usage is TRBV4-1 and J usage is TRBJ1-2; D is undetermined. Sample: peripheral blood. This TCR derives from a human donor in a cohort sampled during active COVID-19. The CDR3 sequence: CASSPGINYGYTF. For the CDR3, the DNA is TGCGCCAGCAGCCCGGGAATTAACTATGGCTACACCTTC.